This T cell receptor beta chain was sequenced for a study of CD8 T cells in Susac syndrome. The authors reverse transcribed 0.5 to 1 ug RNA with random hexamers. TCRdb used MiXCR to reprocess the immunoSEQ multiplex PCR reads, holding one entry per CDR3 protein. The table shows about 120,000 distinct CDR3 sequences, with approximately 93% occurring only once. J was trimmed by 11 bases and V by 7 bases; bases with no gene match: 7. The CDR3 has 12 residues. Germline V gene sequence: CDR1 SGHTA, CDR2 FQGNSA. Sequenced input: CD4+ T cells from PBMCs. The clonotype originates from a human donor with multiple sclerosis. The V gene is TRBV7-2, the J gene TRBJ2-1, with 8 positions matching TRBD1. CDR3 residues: CASTSPGGQQFF. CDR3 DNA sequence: TGTGCCAGCACCTCCCCAGGGGGCCAGCAGTTCTTC.